This T cell receptor beta chain was obtained from a study of blood T cells in healthy people across ages. Whole-study findings and limits: Estimates based on one million T cells were treated as lower bounds. Older age coincided with a roughly linear decline in TCR beta diversity per million T cells.

Each individual donor underwent a draw of 8.5 to 10 milliliters of peripheral blood. Next came a second PCR, run for about 6 to 11 cycles, which used a sample-barcoded 5' primer along with a J-beta primer mix. Researchers report that a template-switch adaptor with 12 random nucleotides tagged each cDNA molecule. TCRdb recomputed calls from the 5' RACE reads with MiXCR, one row per CDR3 protein. The sample lists some 780,000 distinct CDR3 sequences; about 61% were seen once. A few counts support this clonotype. Its antigen is unidentified. Trimming removed 6 bases from V and 5 bases from J, with 7 bases in between. Germline V gene lookup returns CDR1 SGHTA and CDR2 FQGNSA. The CDR3 consists of 11 residues.

The chain joins TRBV7-2 to TRBJ2-5; D is unresolved. Sequencing was carried out using blood. The clonotype was recovered from a man in his forties in good health. In nucleotides, the CDR3 is TGTGCCAGCAGGCCCGCCGAGACCCAGTACTTC. This gives the protein CASRPAETQYF.